This T cell receptor (beta chain) was sequenced for a study of shared clonotypes between healthy human individuals. Assay used: immunoSEQ multiplex PCR; TCRdb lists only in-frame clones, some missing. The table includes a few million clones, roughly 92% detected once. Germline lookup yields CDR1 LGHNA and CDR2 YSLEER. Trimming took off 1 base at V and 4 bases at J, with 16 bases between the two ends. The CDR3 is 17 amino acids. A remark on this clone: What it binds is unknown.

All donors qualified as healthy HIV-negative adults and had experienced no recent acute infections or vaccinations. Study results and limitations: Clonotypes which were not shared had lower generation probabilities than clonotypes that all four donors shared. On the whole, naive subsets had larger estimated richness than memory subsets had.

What was sequenced was naive CD4+ T cells sorted from blood. Subset meaning: CD45RA+ positively selected. This TCR derives from a man between 18 and 35 years old in good health. The rearrangement links TRBV4-3 to TRBJ1-4; the D gene is possibly TRBD1 (5 bases). The CDR3 DNA is TGCGCCAGCAGCCAAGCCCATTGGACAAATAATAATGAAAAACTGTTTTTT. Amino acid sequence: CASSQAHWTNNNEKLFF.